What follows are 5 T cell receptor beta chains derived from one specimen sequenced in a study of cytomegalovirus exposure and HLA in healthy donors. Profiled with immunoSEQ multiplex PCR; TCRdb holds only in-frame clones, not every one. Among more than 200,000 clones listed, 90% were seen once. Sequenced sample: PBMCs. Source of these receptors: a woman between 25 and 40 years old in good health and CMV-seronegative.

The chain recombines TRBV28 with TRBJ1-3; D gene uncertain. CDR3 length equals 14 residues. Trimming shortened V by 6 bases and J by 0 bases, and 9 bases separated the two germline ends. Looked up from germline, CDR1 is MDHEN and CDR2 is SYDVKM. The CDR3 here is CASRAGYSGNTIYF. In DNA form, the CDR3 reads TGTGCCAGCAGGGCAGGTTACTCTGGAAACACCATATATTTT.

This clone has at least ten counts. The chain employs TRBV10-2 and TRBJ1-4; the D gene is possibly TRBD1 (5 bases). This CDR3 has 15 residues. Germline lookup yields CDR1 WSHSY and CDR2 SAAADI. V was shortened by 2 bases and J by 4 bases, with 11 bases between the two germline ends. CDR3 nucleotide sequence: TGCGCCAGCAGTGAGACGAGGGGCAGTAATGAAAAACTGTTTTTT. Translating gives CASSETRGSNEKLFF.

The CDR3 DNA follows: TGTGCCAGCAGCTTGGGGCTAGCGGGATTGGTGGGCACAGATACGCAGTATTTT. This encodes CASSLGLAGLVGTDTQYF. The chain joins TRBV5-6 to TRBJ2-3; 9 bases are a match to TRBD2. Germline CDR1 SGHDT, CDR2 YYEEEE. There are 18 residues in the CDR3. Trimming removed 0 bases from V and 1 base from J; junction bases left unmatched: 9.

CDR3 in amino acids: CASSVAGIGYEQYF. Here the CDR3 DNA reads TGTGCCAGCAGCGTAGCGGGAATCGGGTACGAGCAGTACTTC. J is TRBJ2-7 and V is TRBV9; perhaps TRBD2 as D (5 bases). There are 14 residues in the CDR3. CDR1 SGDLS and CDR2 YYNGEE come from the germline V gene. V was pared by 0 bases and J by 4 bases, with 11 bases between.

The chain employs TRBV7-9 and TRBJ2-7; 14 bases are shared with TRBD2. The ends lost 5 bases at V and 2 bases at J; junction bases unmatched: 11. The germline CDR1 and CDR2 sequences are SEHNR and FQNEAQ (reference sequence). CDR3 size: 18 residues. Here the CDR3 DNA reads TGTGCCAGCAGCGAAGTAGGGACTAGCGGGAGTGGGCCCTACGAGCAGTACTTC. Protein product: CASSEVGTSGSGPYEQYF.